This T cell receptor beta chain was identified during a study of OX40 agonist ivuxolimab in advanced cancers. Germline lookup yields CDR1 SNHLY and CDR2 FYNNEI. J was trimmed by 4 bases and V by 6 bases; bases with no gene match: 11. The CDR3 contains 15 residues. Some clones are missing from TCRdb's copy, which holds only in-frame ones; the method was immunoSEQ multiplex PCR. The repertoire holds 40,000 to 45,000 clones, with approximately 91% as singletons. The clonotype comes from an adult with an advanced solid tumor such as melanoma, head and neck, liver or kidney cancer. The material was CD4+ or CD8+ T cells sorted from blood, obtained in a trial of the OX40 agonist ivuxolimab. The chain has TRBV2 and TRBJ2-5, with TRBD2 matching 7 bases. For the CDR3, the DNA is TGTGCCAGCAGCCTCGGGGGGTACGGCGCAGAGACCCAGTACTTC. Protein: CASSLGGYGAETQYF.